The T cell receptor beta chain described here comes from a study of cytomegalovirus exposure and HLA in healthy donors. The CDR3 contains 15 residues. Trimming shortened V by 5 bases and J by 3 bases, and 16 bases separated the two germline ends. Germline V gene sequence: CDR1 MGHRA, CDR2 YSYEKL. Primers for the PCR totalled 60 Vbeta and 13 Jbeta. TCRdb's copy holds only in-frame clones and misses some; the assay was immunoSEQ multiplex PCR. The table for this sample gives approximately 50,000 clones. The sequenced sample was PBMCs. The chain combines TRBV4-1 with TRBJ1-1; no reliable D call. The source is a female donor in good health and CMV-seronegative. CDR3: CASSKRPQRDTEAFF. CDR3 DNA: TGCGCCAGCAGCAAACGCCCACAGAGGGACACTGAAGCTTTCTTT.